This entry lists 4 T cell receptor beta chains sequenced from one sample in a study of blood T cell repertoires in COVID-19. The repertoire was sequenced with immunoSEQ multiplex PCR; TCRdb's copy has only in-frame clones and lacks some. The sample includes around 310,000 clones, over 75% of them seen just once. The sample comprised PBMCs or T cells enriched from blood (not recorded which). Receptors were obtained from a man aged 25-45 years who had recovered from COVID-19.

This sequence joins TRBV9 and TRBJ2-5, with D possibly being TRBD2 (6 bases). The CDR3 runs to 14 residues. Germline CDR1 is SGDLS and CDR2 is YYNGEE. V shed 4 bases and J shed 2 bases, with 12 bases lying between them. The CDR3 region is CASSLTSPQETQYF. The CDR3, as DNA: TGTGCCAGCAGCCTCACTAGCCCACAAGAGACCCAGTACTTC. Full variable domain (rest looked up from reference TRBV9 and TRBJ2-5): DSGVTQTPKHLITATGQRVTLRCSPRSGDLSVYWYQQSLDQGLQFLIQYYNGEERAKGNILERFSAQQFPDLHSELNLSSLELGDSALYFCASSLTSPQETQYFGPGTRLLVL.

This chain joins TRBV10-1 and TRBJ2-2, with 12 bases aligning to TRBD2. This CDR3 is 17 amino acids long. Germline V gene sequence: CDR1 WNHNN, CDR2 SYGVQD (reference sequence). V lost 2 bases to trimming and J lost 1 base; unmatched junction nucleotides: 2. The DNA of the CDR3 is TGCGCCAGCAGTGAGCTAGCGGGGGGGCTGAACACCGGGGAGCTGTTTTTT. It encodes CASSELAGGLNTGELFF.

The chain is built from TRBV28 and TRBJ2-7; D is perhaps TRBD1 (6 bases). This CDR3 comprises 14 residues. Trimming removed 5 bases from V and 3 bases from J, with 14 bases in between. The germline CDR1 and CDR2 sequences are MDHEN and SYDVKM. DNA for the CDR3: TGTGCCAGCAGTGTACAGGGTGAGGGCTACGAGCAGTACTTC. Translated: CASSVQGEGYEQYF.

This chain connects TRBV24-1 to TRBJ2-6; no reliable D call. The V gene lost 4 bases and the J gene lost 3 bases, with 9 bases spanning the gap. Germline V gene sequence: CDR1 KGHDR, CDR2 SFDVKD. This CDR3 comprises 15 residues. The CDR3 DNA reads TGTGCCACCAGTGACTCCATACTTGGGGCCAACGTCCTGACTTTC. Its translation: CATSDSILGANVLTF.